Described below is a single TCR beta chain sequence and its context. The antigen is undetermined. For the second PCR, which ran for 7 to 11 cycles, a sample-barcoded 5' primer and a J-beta primer mix were used. The template-switch adaptor, which had 12 random nucleotides, put a tag on each cDNA molecule. TCRdb called the 5' RACE reads again in MiXCR, with one record for every CDR3 protein. The sample includes about 1.1 million distinct CDR3 sequences, around two fifths of them seen just once. The data were taken from a study of blood T cells in healthy people across ages. About the study: Capture by template switching was about one barcoded beta molecule per two T cells.

General study points: Both naive CD4+ cell counts and diversity were greater in long-lived donors than in aged donors.

J lost 1 base, V lost 5 bases, and 7 bases had no gene match. CDR3 size: 16 residues. Germline CDR1 and CDR2: MNHEY and SMNVEV (reference sequence). This clonotype originated in a young man in good health. The sample comprised blood. The chain joins TRBV27 to TRBJ1-1, with 10 bases identical to TRBD1. The CDR3 spells CASSRDRGPRNTEAFF. CDR3 coding DNA: TGTGCCAGCAGTCGGGACAGGGGACCTAGGAACACTGAAGCTTTCTTT.